This T cell receptor beta chain was sequenced for a study of T cell repertoires in cytomegalovirus infection. Across the whole study: The public TCR beta signatures pointed to both CMV infection and matching HLA type. Whole-study findings and limits: Cumulative frequency of public TCR beta families picked out carriers of CMV plus the relevant HLA.

In its sample, this clonotype was seen many times. Antigen: not known. TCRdb independently ran MiXCR on the reads; one entry per CDR3 protein. The sample lists approximately 500,000 distinct CDR3 sequences; about 30% were seen once. Sequenced material: PBMCs. The clonotype comes from a human donor in good health (CMV status not recorded). Some clones in this sample may be carry-over from other donors' samples.

This CDR3 reads CASSPKRLAGGADTQYF. In DNA form, the CDR3 reads TGTGCCAGCAGCCCAAAGAGGCTAGCGGGAGGGGCAGATACGCAGTATTTT. The chain employs TRBV7-8 and TRBJ2-3; TRBD2 matches at 12 bases. This CDR3 spans 17 amino acids. CDR1 SGHVS and CDR2 FQNEAQ come from the germline V gene. The junction had 10 bases not matched to a gene; V was cut back by 5 bases and J by 4 bases.